The clone carrying this TCR beta chain was seen at least ten times. Antigen unknown. This sample is part of a study of neurological immune-mediated disorders. Study-level points and caveats: Patients with HTLV-1-associated myelopathy had the highest level of TCR clonal expansion, whereas patients with multiple sclerosis had the lowest level, falling beneath the level found in healthy controls.

The CDR3 totals 16 residues. Trimming removed 5 bases at V and 4 bases at J, with 20 bases between. Germline V gene data show CDR1 as MNHNS and CDR2 as SASEGT. The cDNA was generated by 5'RACE with 10-nucleotide random UMIs. Over 200 million TCR-beta sequences from 15-18 subjects were obtained in each sequencing run. Each CDR3 protein is one row after TCRdb ran MiXCR on the 5' RACE reads. Here the sample spans approximately 15,000 distinct CDR3 sequences, about 12% being singletons. For sorted libraries, the input was 850,000 to 1,000,000 CD4+ or CD8+ T cells. The chain uses TRBV6-1 and TRBJ2-5; TRBD1 is a possible D gene (7 bases). The receptor's source is a female donor with HTLV-1-associated myelopathy (HAM/TSP). The specimen sequenced was CD8+ T cells from blood. The chain's CDR3 is CASSPPQGRIGETQYF. In nucleotides, the CDR3 is TGTGCCAGCAGTCCACCACAGGGGAGGATTGGAGAGACCCAGTACTTC.